The sequence of this T cell receptor (beta chain) was determined in a study of T cell repertoires in cytomegalovirus infection. Study information: As its CMV epitopes, the study selected recently identified HLA-C-restricted and well-studied HLA-B-restricted targets.

One entry per CDR3 protein results from TCRdb running MiXCR on the reads. The sample carries about 740,000 distinct CDR3 sequences, around a third recorded once. V was pared by 4 bases and J by 0 bases, with 10 bases of the junction left unmatched. CDR3 length equals 18 residues. Germline lookup yields CDR1 MNHNS and CDR2 SASEGT. The sample holds a few counts of this clonotype. Its antigen is not identified. The sample was cultured PBMCs, taken from culture after CMV antigen stimulation. The receptor was isolated from a human donor in good health (CMV status not recorded). Some clones in this sample may be carry-over from other donors' samples. The chain employs TRBV6-1 and TRBJ1-4, with TRBD1 matching 8 bases. The CDR3 coding sequence is TGTGCCAGCAGTGGGCTAGGACAGGGCGACTCAACTAATGAAAAACTGTTTTTT. Protein product: CASSGLGQGDSTNEKLFF.